The 8 T cell receptor beta chains given below trace back to one sample, sequenced in a study of blood T cell repertoires in COVID-19. Assay used: immunoSEQ multiplex PCR; TCRdb lists only in-frame clones, some missing. The sample contains fewer than 300,000 clones, 85% to 90% of which appear only once. The sequenced sample was peripheral blood. Source of these receptors: a middle-aged woman who had recovered from COVID-19.

This sequence joins TRBV30 and TRBJ1-1; perhaps TRBD1 as D (6 bases). V was pared by 0 bases and J by 1 base, with 12 bases between. The germline CDR1 and CDR2 sequences are GTSNPN and SVGIG (reference sequence). This CDR3 has 15 residues. CDR3 amino acids: CAWSVRGTANTEAFF. The CDR3 coding sequence is TGTGCCTGGAGTGTAAGGGGGACGGCGAACACTGAAGCTTTCTTT.

This clone appeared once. Since a much larger clone is just one base distant, this may be a read error. The chain uses TRBV6-2 or TRBV6-3 and TRBJ2-3, with 9 bases identical to TRBD1. Germline values: CDR1 MNHEY, CDR2 SVGEGT. Losses at the gene ends were 5 bases for V and 3 bases for J; bases not matched to a gene: 0. The CDR3 has 13 amino acids. The chain's CDR3 is CASSGQGTDTQYF. The DNA of the CDR3 is TGTGCCAGCAGTGGACAGGGGACAGATACGCAGTATTTT.

The CDR3 DNA follows: TGTGCCAGCAGTCCGGGACAGGGCAACACCGGGGAGCTGTTTTTT. Amino acid sequence: CASSPGQGNTGELFF. This chain connects TRBV2 to TRBJ2-2, with TRBD1 matching over 9 bases. After removal of 5 bases from V and 2 bases from J, the junction contained 3 bases not matched to a gene. The germline gives CDR1 SNHLY, CDR2 FYNNEI. The CDR3 runs to 15 residues.

The chain is built from TRBV18 and TRBJ2-7, with 7 bases that match TRBD1. The CDR3 extends over 14 amino acids. Losses at the gene ends were 0 bases for V and 2 bases for J; bases not matched to a gene: 1. Germline CDR1 reads KGHSH; CDR2 reads LQKENI. DNA for the CDR3: TGTGCCAGCTCACCACCAGGGGGCACCTACGAGCAGTACTTC. Protein product: CASSPPGGTYEQYF. The full variable domain, in which reference TRBV18 and TRBJ2-7 provide the parts outside the CDR3, is NAGVMQNPRHLVRRRGQEARLRCSPMKGHSHVYWYRQLPEEGLKFMVYLQKENIIDESGMPKERFSAEFPKEGPSILRIQQVVRGDSAAYFCASSPPGGTYEQYFGPGTRLTVT.

This chain uses TRBV30 with TRBJ1-5; D may be TRBD1 (5 bases). This CDR3 region has 13 residues. The V end was cut by 2 bases, the J end by 3 bases, with 8 bases between. The germline CDR1 and CDR2 sequences are GTSNPN and SVGIG (reference sequence). CDR3 sequence (DNA): TGTGCCTGGAGTTCCAGGGCCAATCAGCCCCAGCATTTT. Its translation: CAWSSRANQPQHF.

The chain couples TRBV7-3 to TRBJ1-2; 8 bases agree with TRBD1. In germline, CDR1 is SGHTA, CDR2 FQGTGA. There are 14 residues in the CDR3. V lost 5 bases, J lost 4 bases, and 6 bases stayed unmatched. The CDR3 sequence is CASSRPGQVYGYTF. The CDR3 DNA reads as TGTGCCAGCAGCCGACCGGGACAGGTCTATGGCTACACCTTC. Variable domain in full (rest from reference TRBV7-3 and TRBJ1-2): GAGVSQTPSNKVTEKGKYVELRCDPISGHTALYWYRQSLGQGPEFLIYFQGTGAADDSGLPNDRFFAVRPEGSVSTLKIQRTERGDSAVYLCASSRPGQVYGYTFGSGTRLTVV.

In its sample, this clone was seen once. V gene TRBV7-2 combines with J gene TRBJ2-7; 7 bases align to TRBD2. Germline V lookup: CDR1 SGHTA, CDR2 FQGNSA. This CDR3 has 14 amino acids. V dropped 5 bases and J dropped 4; count of bases not matched to a gene: 8. CDR3: CASSPRLAGYEQYF. CDR3 DNA: TGTGCCAGCAGCCCACGACTAGCTGGGTACGAGCAGTACTTC.

The V and J genes are TRBV30 and TRBJ2-5; D gene ambiguous. Trimming removed 2 bases at V and 5 bases at J, with 9 bases between. The CDR3 has 12 residues. The germline V gene has CDR1 GTSNPN and CDR2 SVGIG (reference sequence). The CDR3 DNA reads as TGTGCCTGGAGTCTGGCTAGGGAGACCCAGTACTTC. It is translated as CAWSLARETQYF.